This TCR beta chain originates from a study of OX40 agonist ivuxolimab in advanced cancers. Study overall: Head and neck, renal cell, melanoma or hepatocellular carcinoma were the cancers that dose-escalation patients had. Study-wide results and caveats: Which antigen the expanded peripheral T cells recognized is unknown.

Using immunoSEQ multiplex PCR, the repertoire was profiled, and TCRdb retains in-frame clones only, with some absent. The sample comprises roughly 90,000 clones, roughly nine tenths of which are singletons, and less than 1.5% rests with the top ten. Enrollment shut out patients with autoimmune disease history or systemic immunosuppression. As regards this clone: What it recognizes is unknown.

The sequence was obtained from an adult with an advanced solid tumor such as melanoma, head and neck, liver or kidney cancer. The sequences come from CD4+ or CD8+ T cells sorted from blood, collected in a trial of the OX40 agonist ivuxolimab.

The CDR3 nucleotides read TGTGCCAGCAGTTTAGTCAGGGGAGGCGAGCAGTACTTC. This encodes CASSLVRGGEQYF. The chain recombines TRBV28 with TRBJ2-7, with D tentatively TRBD1 or TRBD2 (6 bases each). V was clipped by 2 bases and J by 6 bases, with 11 bases between them. The CDR3 totals 13 residues. The germline V gene has CDR1 MDHEN and CDR2 SYDVKM.